This section outlines one T cell receptor (beta chain) sequence together with its context. Its matching antigen is unknown. These data belong to a study of Ad26.COV2.S vaccination and SARS-CoV-2 variants. As for the study in general: Each vaccinee took Ad26.COV2.S intramuscularly, once or twice 56 days apart. Study results and caveats: It was reported that spike-specific CD8+ and CD4+ T cell responses were substantially broad after vaccination. Vaccinees displayed broader spike-specific TCR repertoires than placebo recipients.

The method was immunoSEQ multiplex PCR; TCRdb's version includes in-frame clones alone and lacks a portion of them. In the table there are roughly 350,000 clones, roughly 89% of which are singletons. Treatment indicated: around 19 received Ad26.COV2.S at low or high dose, single or two shots; about 5 received placebo; per-sample allocation not given. Samples came from day 63 after the first vaccine or placebo injection. An Ad26 vector expressing Wuhan-strain SARS-CoV-2 spike constituted the vaccine. The CDR3 runs to 15 residues. V was shortened by 5 bases and J by 1 base, with 11 bases between the two germline ends. CDR1 is SNHLY, CDR2 FYNNEI, per germline.

The source material was peripheral blood, sampled in a trial of Ad26.COV2.S vaccine versus placebo. The clonotype comes from a person aged 18-65 years who received the Ad26.COV2.S COVID-19 vaccine or a placebo. The chain employs TRBV2 and TRBJ2-2, with D tentatively TRBD1 (5 bases). This CDR3 is CASSMQGQNTGELFF. The CDR3 bases are TGTGCCAGCAGTATGCAGGGTCAGAACACCGGGGAGCTGTTTTTT.